This T cell receptor beta chain was recovered during a study of radiotherapy plus CTLA-4 blockade in lung cancer. Profiling relied on immunoSEQ multiplex PCR, and the TCRdb table lists in-frame clones only, not all of them. The sample shows 130,000 or so clones, 80% to 90% of them seen only once. Material: peripheral blood, obtained from a patient treated with radiotherapy plus ipilimumab. The clonotype originates from a human donor with non-small cell lung cancer that progressed on radiotherapy plus ipilimumab.

Written as DNA, the CDR3 is TGCGCCAGCAGCCAAATATTAACAGGTCGCCGTGAGCAGTACTTC. Its translation is CASSQILTGRREQYF. V is TRBV4-1 and J is TRBJ2-7; D may be TRBD1 (5 bases). Per the germline V gene, CDR1 is MGHRA and CDR2 is YSYEKL. V was cut by 2 bases and J by 7 bases, with 18 bases left in between. CDR3 length equals 15 residues.